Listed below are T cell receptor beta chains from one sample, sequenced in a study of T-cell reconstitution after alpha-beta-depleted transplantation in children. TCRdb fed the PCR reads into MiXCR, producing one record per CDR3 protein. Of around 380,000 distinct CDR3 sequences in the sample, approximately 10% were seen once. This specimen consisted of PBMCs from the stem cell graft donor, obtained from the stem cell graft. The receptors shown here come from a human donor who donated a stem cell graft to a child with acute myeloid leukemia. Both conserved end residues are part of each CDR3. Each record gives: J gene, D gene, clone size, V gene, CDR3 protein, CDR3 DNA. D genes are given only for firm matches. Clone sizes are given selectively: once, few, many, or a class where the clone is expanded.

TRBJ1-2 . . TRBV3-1 CASSQEATNYGYTF TGTGCCAGCAGCCAAGAGGCCACGAACTATGGCTACACCTTC
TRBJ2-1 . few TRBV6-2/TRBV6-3 CASHRTDDEQFF TGTGCCAGCCATCGAACCGATGATGAGCAGTTCTTC
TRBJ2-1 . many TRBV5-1 CASSLSPNEQFF TGCGCCAGCAGCTTATCTCCCAATGAGCAGTTCTTC
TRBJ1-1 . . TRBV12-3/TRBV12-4 CASRSSGANTEAFF TGTGCCAGCAGGTCGTCCGGGGCAAACACTGAAGCTTTCTTT
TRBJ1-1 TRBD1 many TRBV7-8 CASSFPSMGQAFTEAFF TGTGCCAGCAGCTTCCCTTCCATGGGACAGGCATTCACTGAAGCTTTCTTT
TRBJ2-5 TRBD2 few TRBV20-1 CSAVGLAEETQYF TGCAGTGCCGTAGGACTAGCGGAAGAGACCCAGTACTTC
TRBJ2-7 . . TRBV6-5 CASSYGSQGYEQYF TGTGCCAGCAGTTACGGGTCGCAGGGGTACGAGCAGTACTTC
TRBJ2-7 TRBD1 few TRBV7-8 CASSLGNLGQGYEQYF TGTGCCAGCAGCTTAGGGAACCTGGGACAGGGTTACGAGCAGTACTTC
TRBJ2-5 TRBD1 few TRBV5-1 CASSLGQGRVDGETQYF TGCGCCAGCAGCTTGGGACAGGGTAGAGTCGATGGAGAGACCCAGTACTTC
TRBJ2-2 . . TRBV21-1 CASSKGDVTGVRELFF TGTGCCAGCAGCAAAGGCGACGTGACAGGGGTAAGGGAGCTGTTTTTT
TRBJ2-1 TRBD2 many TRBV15 CATSRDLGLEGQRGYEQFF TGTGCCACCAGCAGAGATCTAGGACTAGAAGGCCAGCGGGGGTATGAGCAGTTCTTC
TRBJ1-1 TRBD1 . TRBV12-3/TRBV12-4 CASNGGTGEMNTEAFF TGTGCCAGCAATGGGGGGACAGGGGAAATGAACACTGAAGCTTTCTTT
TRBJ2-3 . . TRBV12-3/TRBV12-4 CASTPRRDRTDTQYF TGTGCCAGCACCCCTCGAAGGGATCGCACAGATACGCAGTATTTT
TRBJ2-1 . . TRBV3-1 CASSQPGTTYNEQFF TGTGCCAGCAGCCAACCCGGGACCACCTACAATGAGCAGTTCTTC
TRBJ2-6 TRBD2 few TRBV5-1 CASSMLAGEAGANVLTF TGCGCCAGCAGCATGTTAGCGGGAGAGGCTGGGGCCAACGTCCTGACTTTC
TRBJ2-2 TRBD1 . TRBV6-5 CASLDRTGRSGELFF TGTGCCAGCCTAGACCGGACAGGGAGGTCCGGGGAGCTGTTTTTT
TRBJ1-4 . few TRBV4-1 CASSHGTSASEKLFF TGCGCCAGCAGCCACGGGACCTCGGCTAGTGAAAAACTGTTTTTT
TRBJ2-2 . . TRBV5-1 CASSPKQTGELFF TGCGCCAGCAGCCCCAAACAAACCGGGGAGCTGTTTTTT
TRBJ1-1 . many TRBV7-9 CASSDTATEAFF TGTGCCAGCAGCGACACAGCCACTGAAGCTTTCTTT
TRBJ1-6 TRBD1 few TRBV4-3 CASSLKGTAEGSPLHF TGCGCCAGCAGCCTGAAAGGGACAGCCGAAGGGTCACCCCTCCACTTT
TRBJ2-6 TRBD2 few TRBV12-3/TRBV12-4 CASRTAGGGANVLTF TGTGCCAGCAGGACAGCGGGAGGTGGGGCCAACGTCCTGACTTTC
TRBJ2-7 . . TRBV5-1 CASSRDGVGEQYF TGCGCCAGCAGCCGGGACGGGGTTGGCGAGCAGTACTTC
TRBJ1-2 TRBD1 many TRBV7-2 CASSSTGGGGYTF TGTGCCAGCAGCTCAACAGGGGGAGGCGGCTACACCTTC
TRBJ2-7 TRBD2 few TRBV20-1 CSARLAGDEQYF TGCAGTGCTCGACTAGCGGGAGATGAGCAGTACTTC
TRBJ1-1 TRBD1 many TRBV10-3 CAISEMGQGTEAFF TGTGCCATCAGTGAGATGGGACAGGGTACTGAAGCTTTCTTT
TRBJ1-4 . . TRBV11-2 CASSLGGIGFEKLFF TGTGCCAGCAGCTTAGGGGGGATAGGGTTCGAAAAACTGTTTTTT
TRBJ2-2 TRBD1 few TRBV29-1 CSAGQDNTGELFF TGCAGCGCCGGACAGGACAACACCGGGGAGCTGTTTTTT
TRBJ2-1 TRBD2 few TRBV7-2 CASSLGAGAHNEQFF TGTGCCAGCAGCTTAGGAGCGGGGGCCCACAATGAGCAGTTCTTC
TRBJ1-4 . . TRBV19 CASSIPDRPNEKLFF TGTGCCAGTAGTATCCCCGACAGGCCCAATGAAAAACTGTTTTTT
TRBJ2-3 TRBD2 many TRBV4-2 CASSSGLADTDTQYF TGTGCCAGCAGCTCGGGGCTAGCGGACACAGATACGCAGTATTTT
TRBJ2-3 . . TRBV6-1 CASRQTESTDTQYF TGTGCCAGCAGACAGACGGAAAGCACAGATACGCAGTATTTT
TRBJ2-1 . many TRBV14 CASSQYRNEQFF TGTGCCAGCAGCCAGTACAGAAATGAGCAGTTCTTC
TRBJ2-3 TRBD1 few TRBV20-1 CSARDRLRDRGSAQYF TGCAGTGCTAGAGATCGCCTCCGGGACAGGGGGTCGGCGCAGTATTTT
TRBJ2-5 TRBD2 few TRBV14 CASSRDGLAGETQYF TGTGCCAGCAGCCGAGACGGACTAGCAGGAGAGACCCAGTACTTC
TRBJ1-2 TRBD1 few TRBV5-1 CASSQGQGFYGYTF TGCGCCAGCAGCCAAGGACAGGGGTTCTATGGCTACACCTTC
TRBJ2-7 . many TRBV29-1 CSVVTDASYEQYF TGCAGCGTGGTGACAGATGCTTCCTACGAGCAGTACTTC
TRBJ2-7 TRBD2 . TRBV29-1 CSAQTSSGTYEQYF TGCAGCGCCCAGACTAGCAGCGGGACCTACGAGCAGTACTTC
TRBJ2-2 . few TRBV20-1 CSATPGAGELFF TGCAGTGCTACGCCGGGAGCCGGGGAGCTGTTTTTT
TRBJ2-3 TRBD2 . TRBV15 CATSRVPAGVTDTQYF TGTGCCACCAGCAGAGTTCCAGCGGGAGTCACAGATACGCAGTATTTT
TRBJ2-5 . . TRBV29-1 CSVPGSQGETQYF TGCAGCGTCCCCGGGAGTCAAGGGGAGACCCAGTACTTC
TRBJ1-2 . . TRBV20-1 CSARGTGTRVYGYTF TGCAGTGCTAGGGGAACCGGGACAAGGGTTTATGGCTACACCTTC
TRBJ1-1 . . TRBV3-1 CASERAGVPGAFF TGTGCCAGCGAAAGGGCGGGTGTACCAGGAGCTTTCTTT
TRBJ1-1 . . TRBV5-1 CASRVSVNTEAFF TGCGCCAGCAGGGTGTCAGTGAACACTGAAGCTTTCTTT
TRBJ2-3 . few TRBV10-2 CATSLANREDTQYF TGCGCCACCTCCCTGGCTAACAGGGAGGACACGCAGTATTTT
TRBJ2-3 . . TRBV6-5 CACSGVTDTQYF TGTGCCTGCTCAGGGGTCACAGATACGCAGTATTTT